These T cell receptor beta chains were read from a single sample in a study of T-cell memory formation after mild COVID-19. A single record per CDR3 protein comes from TCRdb applying MiXCR to the 5' RACE reads. In the table there are about 390,000 distinct CDR3 sequences, approximately 16% of which are singletons. Sequencing input: PBMCs or a T cell subset sorted from them (not recorded which). The receptor set was obtained from a man younger than 35 who had mild COVID-19 (a few samples of this study predate the infection). Cell type and time point are not known. Each CDR3 is given with its conserved first and last residue. D genes are given only for firm matches. Some rows mark clone size as missing; the rest say once, few, many or name a class of expanded clone.

TRBV27	NA	NA	TRBJ1-6	CASSLLGVSSYNSPLHF	TGTGCCAGCAGTTTATTAGGGGTCAGCTCCTATAATTCACCCCTCCACTTT
TRBV29-1	few	TRBD2	TRBJ2-6	CSVPGTSGSGANVLTF	TGCAGCGTCCCGGGGACTAGCGGATCTGGGGCCAACGTCCTGACTTTC
TRBV18	once	NA	TRBJ2-7	CASSPPLGRISYEQYF	TGTGCCAGCTCACCACCGTTAGGCAGGATCTCCTACGAGCAGTACTTC
TRBV4-2	few	NA	TRBJ2-1	CASSQGGGEAYEQFF	TGTGCCAGCAGCCAAGGAGGGGGAGAAGCCTATGAGCAGTTCTTC
TRBV6-5	NA	NA	TRBJ2-2	CASNRGSAGELFF	TGTGCCAGCAACCGGGGCAGCGCCGGGGAGCTGTTTTTT
TRBV5-1	few	NA	TRBJ2-7	CASSLFGVPGSYEQYF	TGCGCCAGCAGCTTGTTTGGGGTCCCCGGCTCCTACGAGCAGTACTTC
TRBV5-1	NA	NA	TRBJ2-2	CASSLSGELTGELFF	TGCGCCAGCAGCTTGTCAGGGGAGCTGACCGGGGAGCTGTTTTTT
TRBV20-1	NA	TRBD1	TRBJ1-1	CSARLGQVNTEAFF	TGCAGTGCCCGGCTGGGACAGGTTAACACTGAAGCTTTCTTT
TRBV5-1	many	NA	TRBJ1-1	CASGTGSGTEAFF	TGCGCCAGCGGAACCGGGAGCGGCACTGAAGCTTTCTTT
TRBV12-3/TRBV12-4	few	NA	TRBJ2-7	CASSVVGEQYF	TGTGCCAGCAGTGTAGTCGGGGAGCAGTACTTC
TRBV4-3	NA	NA	TRBJ1-5	CASSQDRYSNQPQHF	TGCGCCAGCAGCCAGGACCGGTATAGCAATCAGCCCCAGCATTTT
TRBV20-1	few	TRBD1	TRBJ2-5	CSGDRAKTQYF	TGCAGTGGCGACAGGGCTAAGACCCAGTACTTC
TRBV7-9	NA	NA	TRBJ1-4	CASSPQGRWYEKLFF	TGTGCCAGCAGCCCGCAGGGGAGGTGGTATGAAAAACTGTTTTTT
TRBV28	NA	TRBD2	TRBJ2-2	CASSPHYGTSGDNTGELFF	TGTGCCAGCAGCCCCCATTATGGGACTAGCGGGGATAACACCGGGGAGCTGTTTTTT
TRBV29-1	few	TRBD1	TRBJ2-3	CSVVSGGHTDTQYF	TGCAGCGTTGTCTCAGGGGGACACACAGATACGCAGTATTTT
TRBV5-1	few	NA	TRBJ2-6	CASSLVVWAGANVLTF	TGCGCCAGCAGCTTGGTGGTCTGGGCTGGGGCCAACGTCCTGACTTTC
TRBV29-1	few	TRBD1	TRBJ2-3	CSVDPGQSSTDTQYF	TGCAGCGTTGACCCGGGACAGAGTTCCACAGATACGCAGTATTTT
TRBV7-9	NA	NA	TRBJ2-1	CASSFNRGGSSQNEQFF	TGTGCCAGCAGCTTTAACCGCGGGGGCTCCTCCCAGAATGAGCAGTTCTTC
TRBV5-5	NA	NA	TRBJ2-3	CASSLAGQNTDTQYF	TGTGCCAGCAGCTTGGCCGGACAGAACACAGATACGCAGTATTTT
TRBV27	many	TRBD1	TRBJ1-2	CASSTLRGDGYTF	TGTGCCAGCAGTACGCTCAGGGGGGACGGCTACACCTTC
TRBV3-1	NA	NA	TRBJ1-1	CASSQDGTNTEAFF	TGTGCCAGCAGCCAAGATGGGACGAACACTGAAGCTTTCTTT
TRBV7-6	few	TRBD1	TRBJ2-5	CASSRETGTGSGETQYF	TGTGCCAGCAGCCGAGAAACCGGGACAGGCTCGGGAGAGACCCAGTACTTC
TRBV5-4	NA	TRBD2	TRBJ2-5	CASSLAGEGRETQYF	TGTGCCAGCAGCTTGGCCGGGGAGGGACGCGAGACCCAGTACTTC
TRBV5-1	few	TRBD1	TRBJ1-6	CASTPNTGENSPLHF	TGCGCCAGCACCCCTAACACAGGGGAAAATTCACCCCTCCACTTT
TRBV18	few	TRBD1	TRBJ2-7	CASSRGQGSYYEQYF	TGTGCCAGCTCACGGGGACAGGGGTCCTACTACGAGCAGTACTTC
TRBV18	NA	NA	TRBJ2-3	CASSPSGAGTDTQYF	TGTGCCAGCTCACCATCGGGGGCCGGCACAGATACGCAGTATTTT
TRBV29-1	NA	NA	TRBJ1-1	CSGLQGTEAFF	TGCAGCGGATTACAGGGCACTGAAGCTTTCTTT
TRBV12-3/TRBV12-4	NA	TRBD2	TRBJ2-6	CASSLSGGAYGANVLTF	TGTGCCAGCAGTCTGAGCGGGGGGGCTTATGGGGCCAACGTCCTGACTTTC
TRBV11-2	NA	TRBD1	TRBJ2-5	CASSHRDRGGQETQYF	TGTGCCAGCAGCCATCGGGACAGGGGTGGGCAAGAGACCCAGTACTTC
TRBV5-1	many	NA	TRBJ1-5	CASSLDVGGNQPQHF	TGCGCCAGCAGCTTGGATGTGGGGGGGAATCAGCCCCAGCATTTT
TRBV7-2	few	TRBD1	TRBJ2-1	CASRVQGASYNEQFF	TGTGCCAGCAGGGTACAGGGGGCTTCCTACAATGAGCAGTTCTTC
TRBV2	NA	TRBD1	TRBJ1-6	CATITRTGANSPLHF	TGTGCCACCATCACAAGGACAGGGGCGAATTCACCCCTCCACTTT
TRBV29-1	many	NA	TRBJ1-5	CSVTPGQGPQHF	TGCAGCGTTACACCGGGTCAAGGGCCCCAGCATTTT
TRBV12-3/TRBV12-4	NA	NA	TRBJ1-2	CASTLRAGDYGYTF	TGTGCCAGCACCCTCAGGGCGGGAGACTATGGCTACACCTTC
TRBV5-1	few	TRBD2	TRBJ2-1	CASSWGTSGVHEQFF	TGCGCCAGCAGCTGGGGGACTAGCGGGGTACATGAGCAGTTCTTC